Listed below are T cell receptor beta chains from one sample, sequenced in a study of PD-1 blockade in classical Hodgkin lymphoma. Assay: immunoSEQ multiplex PCR; the TCRdb copy retains only in-frame clones and omits some. The table lists approximately 79,000 clones, about nine tenths of them singletons. This specimen consisted of peripheral blood mononuclear cells (PBMCs), obtained before the second cycle of nivolumab. All receptors come from a human donor with classical Hodgkin lymphoma. The CDR3 runs from the conserved cysteine through the conserved F or W. Fields, in order: V gene, J gene, D gene, clone size, CDR3 protein, CDR3 DNA. The D gene is left open where the match is weak. Where a row states a size, it is once, few, many or the class of an expanded clone; other rows omit it.

>TRBV27|TRBJ2-7|TRBD2|NA
CASTGGSSYEQYF
TGTGCCAGCACCGGCGGGAGCTCCTACGAGCAGTACTTC
>TRBV5-1|TRBJ1-2|TRBD1|NA
CASSSQPTGAYGYTF
TGCGCCAGCAGCTCCCAACCGACAGGGGCCTATGGCTACACCTTC
>TRBV7-3|TRBJ2-3|TRBD2|NA
CASRRLAEPTDTQYF
TGTGCCAGCAGACGACTAGCGGAACCCACAGATACGCAGTATTTT
>TRBV11-2|TRBJ2-7|TRBD2|NA
CASSLLAGGSEQYF
TGTGCCAGCAGCCTACTAGCGGGAGGTTCCGAGCAGTACTTC
>TRBV5-1|TRBJ1-5|TRBD1|NA
CASSLEGGGNQPQHF
TGCGCCAGCAGCTTGGAAGGGGGCGGCAATCAGCCCCAGCATTTT
>TRBV9|TRBJ2-7|NA|once
CASSPNSRYEQYF
TGTGCCAGCAGCCCCAATTCGAGGTACGAGCAGTACTTC
>TRBV27|TRBJ1-5|NA|once
CASSLGAGSDQPQHF
TGTGCCAGCAGTTTAGGGGCAGGATCCGATCAGCCCCAGCATTTT
>TRBV29-1|TRBJ1-4|TRBD1|once
CSVEVGQGEKLFF
TGCAGCGTTGAAGTGGGACAGGGGGAAAAACTGTTTTTT
>TRBV2|TRBJ2-2|TRBD2|once
CASSLSGLEATGELFF
TGTGCCAGCAGTCTATCGGGACTAGAAGCCACCGGGGAGCTGTTTTTT
>TRBV4-1|TRBJ2-1|NA|once
CASSQGAGRGAEQFF
TGCGCCAGCAGCCAAGGGGCCGGCCGTGGGGCAGAGCAGTTCTTC
>TRBV28|TRBJ1-3|NA|NA
CASSNSGNTIYF
TGTGCCAGCAGCAACTCTGGAAACACCATATATTTT
>TRBV7-9|TRBJ1-2|NA|NA
CASSRGTYGYTF
TGTGCCAGCAGCCGGGGGACTTATGGCTACACCTTC
>TRBV27|TRBJ1-5|NA|few
CASADSNQPQHF
TGTGCCAGCGCCGATAGCAATCAGCCCCAGCATTTT
>TRBV27|TRBJ1-1|NA|NA
CASSFQASNTEAFF
TGTGCCAGCAGTTTTCAGGCCTCGAACACTGAAGCTTTCTTT
>TRBV19|TRBJ2-5|NA|NA
CASGDRGRPQETQYF
TGTGCCAGCGGGGATAGGGGCCGGCCTCAAGAGACCCAGTACTTC
>TRBV28|TRBJ2-5|NA|NA
CASRLKETQYF
TGTGCCAGCAGGCTAAAAGAGACCCAGTACTTC
>TRBV30|TRBJ2-1|NA|NA
CAWSRLSSYNEQFF
TGTGCCTGGAGCAGATTGAGCTCCTACAATGAGCAGTTCTTC
>TRBV27|TRBJ2-1|NA|NA
CASRGSPHEQFF
TGTGCCAGCAGAGGGAGCCCCCATGAGCAGTTCTTC
>TRBV20-1|TRBJ1-1|NA|few
CSAYRASEAFF
TGCAGTGCTTACAGGGCTTCTGAAGCTTTCTTT
>TRBV7-9|TRBJ2-2|NA|NA
CASSAGSNTGELFF
TGTGCCAGCAGTGCAGGTTCGAACACCGGGGAGCTGTTTTTT
>TRBV25-1|TRBJ2-1|NA|NA
CASSVGREKFF
TGTGCCAGCAGTGTTGGTAGGGAAAAGTTCTTC
>TRBV5-1|TRBJ2-7|TRBD2|once
CASSFKSGTGYEQYF
TGCGCCAGCAGCTTCAAAAGCGGGACTGGCTACGAGCAGTACTTC
>TRBV2|TRBJ1-2|TRBD1|NA
CASSARTGFNDGYTF
TGTGCCAGCAGTGCCCGGACAGGGTTTAATGATGGCTACACCTTC
>TRBV25-1|TRBJ2-5|NA|NA
CASSAAVQETQYF
TGTGCCAGCAGTGCCGCTGTCCAAGAGACCCAGTACTTC
>TRBV15|TRBJ2-1|NA|NA
CATSVPAREQFF
TGTGCCACCAGCGTTCCGGCCAGGGAGCAGTTCTTC
>TRBV18|TRBJ1-2|NA|NA
CASSTGTTDGYTF
TGTGCCAGCTCCACAGGAACAACGGATGGCTACACCTTC
>TRBV29-1|TRBJ1-2|NA|NA
CSVDTLTNYGYTF
TGCAGCGTTGATACACTTACAAACTATGGCTACACCTTC
>TRBV12-2|TRBJ2-2|NA|NA
CASRHWGTGELFF
TGTGCAAGTCGCCACTGGGGGACCGGGGAGCTGTTTTTT
>TRBV19|TRBJ2-1|TRBD2|NA
CASSIVGLGANEQFF
TGTGCCAGTAGTATAGTGGGACTAGGGGCCAATGAGCAGTTCTTC
>TRBV5-1|TRBJ2-1|TRBD2|once
CASSRGTSGSSYNEQFF
TGCGCCAGCAGCCGAGGGACTAGCGGGAGCTCCTACAATGAGCAGTTCTTC
>TRBV10-3|TRBJ2-7|NA|NA
CAISDGQGLSEQYF
TGTGCCATCAGTGATGGTCAGGGGTTAAGCGAGCAGTACTTC
>TRBV19|TRBJ2-3|NA|NA
CASSPDRSTSTDTQYF
TGTGCCAGTAGCCCCGACAGGTCAACTAGCACAGATACGCAGTATTTT
>TRBV9|TRBJ2-1|TRBD2|once
CASSVTAGVTEQFF
TGTGCCAGCAGCGTAACCGCGGGGGTAACTGAGCAGTTCTTC
>TRBV2|TRBJ2-7|NA|NA
CASAVAGYYEQYF
TGTGCCAGCGCCGTGGCGGGTTACTACGAGCAGTACTTC
>TRBV10-2|TRBJ1-5|NA|NA
CASSPRPSGQPQHF
TGCGCCAGCAGCCCGCGACCTAGCGGTCAGCCCCAGCATTTT
>TRBV2|TRBJ1-5|TRBD1|NA
CASSQGATGVGNQPQHF
TGTGCCAGCAGTCAAGGGGCTACAGGGGTGGGCAATCAGCCCCAGCATTTT
>TRBV14|TRBJ2-7|TRBD2|NA
CASSQSSGWAYEQYF
TGTGCCAGCAGCCAGTCTAGCGGGTGGGCCTACGAGCAGTACTTC
>TRBV18|TRBJ1-3|NA|NA
CASSPDSGNTIYF
TGTGCCAGCTCACCAGATTCTGGAAACACCATATATTTT
>TRBV7-2|TRBJ1-1|TRBD1|NA
CASSPRQGKAFF
TGTGCCAGCAGCCCCCGACAGGGGAAAGCTTTCTTT
>TRBV6-5|TRBJ2-5|NA|NA
CASSYSPRGETQYF
TGTGCCAGCAGTTACTCCCCTCGGGGGGAGACCCAGTACTTC
>TRBV28|TRBJ2-2|NA|NA
CASRRPDTGELFF
TGTGCCAGCAGGCGACCCGACACCGGGGAGCTGTTTTTT
>TRBV29-1|TRBJ2-3|TRBD2|once
CSVKGLTSGRTDTQYF
TGCAGCGTTAAGGGGTTAACTAGCGGGAGGACAGATACGCAGTATTTT
>TRBV21-1|TRBJ1-2|NA|NA
CASRDRESAGYTF
TGTGCCAGCAGGGACAGGGAAAGTGCTGGCTACACCTTC
>TRBV5-1|TRBJ2-7|NA|NA
CASSAGHRSYEQYF
TGCGCCAGCAGCGCGGGACACCGGTCCTACGAGCAGTACTTC
>TRBV5-1|TRBJ2-7|NA|NA
CASLAPHSYEQYF
TGCGCCAGTCTAGCCCCACATTCCTACGAGCAGTACTTC
>TRBV10-3|TRBJ2-1|NA|NA
CAISESGGTYNEQFF
TGTGCCATCAGTGAGTCAGGGGGAACCTACAATGAGCAGTTCTTC
>TRBV6-5|TRBJ1-2|NA|NA
CASSLMADVGGYTF
TGTGCCAGCAGTTTAATGGCAGACGTGGGCGGCTACACCTTC
>TRBV10-3|TRBJ2-1|TRBD1|NA
CAIRGPGQGGNEQFF
TGTGCCATCAGAGGACCGGGACAGGGTGGGAATGAGCAGTTCTTC
>TRBV5-1|TRBJ1-2|NA|NA
CASSWRTADPNGYTF
TGCGCCAGCAGCTGGAGGACAGCGGATCCAAATGGCTACACCTTC
>TRBV19|TRBJ1-2|NA|NA
CASSRGPEDRGYTF
TGTGCCAGTAGTAGAGGTCCCGAGGATCGGGGCTACACCTTC
>TRBV6-1|TRBJ2-7|NA|NA
CASSVSGRTSYEQYF
TGTGCCAGCAGTGTTTCCGGACGTACGTCCTACGAGCAGTACTTC
>TRBV19|TRBJ1-1|NA|few
CASDNKANTEAFF
TGTGCCAGTGACAACAAAGCGAACACTGAAGCTTTCTTT
>TRBV11-2|TRBJ2-1|NA|NA
CASSLWSSTHNEQFF
TGTGCCAGCAGCTTATGGAGTTCAACTCACAATGAGCAGTTCTTC
>TRBV27|TRBJ2-5|NA|once
CASSPRALQETQYF
TGTGCCAGCAGCCCGCGGGCCCTCCAGGAGACCCAGTACTTC
>TRBV5-3|TRBJ2-1|NA|NA
CARSAINYASYNEQFF
TGTGCCAGAAGCGCCATCAACTACGCGTCCTACAATGAGCAGTTCTTC